What follows are 7 T cell receptor beta chains derived from one specimen sequenced in a study of beta chain features in type 1 diabetes. Whole-study results and caveats: When Type 1 diabetes patients were examined, their TCRB CDR3s proved moderately but significantly shorter in all four CD4+ subsets.

These receptors lack a known antigen. All of the isolated RNA was reverse transcribed, so expressed TCRB transcripts were sequenced. The data were produced by immunoSEQ multiplex PCR, yet TCRdb's version contains in-frame clones alone and is incomplete. The table lists 310,000 or so clones, roughly 9% of them singletons, with roughly 1% in the top ten. Sequenced sample: central memory CD4+ T cells from blood. The receptors derive from a man in his thirties or forties with type 1 diabetes.

V gene TRBV27 combines with J gene TRBJ2-2, with D perhaps matching TRBD2 (5 bases). Germline V gene lookup returns CDR1 MNHEY and CDR2 SMNVEV (reference sequence). The CDR3 extends over 16 amino acids. Trimming removed 1 base from V and 2 bases from J, with 11 bases in between. The CDR3 protein is CASSLFSGENTGELFF. The CDR3 DNA is TGTGCCAGCAGTTTATTCTCCGGGGAAAACACCGGGGAGCTGTTTTTT.

The chain has TRBV7-8 and TRBJ1-2; tentative D call: TRBD1 (5 bases). CDR1 and CDR2 (germline): SGHVS, FQNEAQ. This CDR3 comprises 13 residues. With 2 bases removed from V and 6 bases from J, the gap between germline ends came to 10 bases. CDR3 bases: TGTGCCAGCAGCTTATATGCGGGGGATGGCTACACCTTC. It yields the protein CASSLYAGDGYTF.

V is TRBV6-5 and J is TRBJ2-7; 9 bases are shared with TRBD1. V was clipped by 4 bases and J by 1 base; unmatched bases: 5. CDR3 length: 15 amino acids. Germline assignment: CDR1 MNHEY and CDR2 SVGAGI. CDR3 bases: TGTGCCAGCAGTTCCGGACAGGGGATTTCCTACGAGCAGTACTTC. Translation gives CASSSGQGISYEQYF.

This chain links TRBV6-1 with TRBJ1-1; D is uncertain. Germline CDR1 MNHNS, CDR2 SASEGT. The CDR3 is 11 amino acids. V was pared by 8 bases and J by 4 bases, with 8 bases between. DNA of the CDR3: TGTGCCAGCGTTGGTCCCACTGAAGCTTTCTTT. It encodes CASVGPTEAFF.

The chain couples TRBV7-2 to TRBJ2-7, with D hard to call. Germline CDR1 and CDR2: SGHTA and FQGNSA. V shed 6 bases and J shed 6 bases, with 12 bases lying between them. The CDR3 has 12 residues. The CDR3, as DNA: TGTGCCAGCAGATCGACCTGGTCCGAGCAGTACTTC. This codes for CASRSTWSEQYF.

The rearrangement uses TRBV7-7 and TRBJ1-1; D uncertain. CDR1 is SSHAT, CDR2 FNYEAQ, per germline (reference sequence). V dropped 4 bases and J dropped 1 base, with 7 bases sitting between them. This CDR3 is built from 13 residues. CDR3 protein: CASSSQWNTEAFF. The CDR3 nucleotides are TGTGCCAGCAGCTCCCAGTGGAACACTGAAGCTTTCTTT. The full variable domain, rest sourced from reference TRBV7-7 and TRBJ1-1, is GAGVSQSPRYKVTKRGQDVTLRCDPISSHATLYWYQQALGQGPEFLTYFNYEAQPDKSGLPSDRFSAERPEGSISTLTIQRTEQRDSAMYRCASSSQWNTEAFFGQGTRLTVV.

This clone appeared a few times. This sequence joins TRBV5-6 and TRBJ2-3; no firm D call. The V gene's germline CDR1 is SGHDT and CDR2 YYEEEE. CDR3 length equals 16 residues. Between the trimmed V and J ends, which lost 0 bases and 0 bases, there was a span of 11 bases. The CDR3 protein is CASSLVLQPSTDTQYF. CDR3 bases: TGTGCCAGCAGCTTGGTGTTGCAGCCGAGCACAGATACGCAGTATTTT.